The 11 T cell receptor beta chains presented below share a single source sample, sequenced in a study of early T cells in non-severe SARS-CoV-2 infection. Using its own MiXCR run on the 5' RACE reads, TCRdb lists one record per CDR3 protein. The data show more than 55,000 distinct CDR3 sequences, with roughly 4.8% seen just once and approximately 3.6% held by the top ten. The specimen comprised whole blood, sampled at baseline. Receptors were obtained from an adult who was a healthcare worker with PCR-confirmed SARS-CoV-2 infection or an uninfected control (not recorded which). The donor label of this sample is uncertain.

This clonotype has just a few counts. The chain employs TRBV20-1 and TRBJ2-7, with 9 nucleotides matching TRBD1. The ends lost 5 bases at V and 7 bases at J; junction bases unmatched: 9. Germline V CDR1 and CDR2: DFQATT, SNEGSKA (reference sequence). This CDR3 has 13 residues. This CDR3 is CSALTGGAWEQYF. The CDR3 DNA sequence: TGCAGTGCTCTAACAGGGGGCGCCTGGGAGCAGTACTTC.

J is TRBJ1-2 and V is TRBV3-1; D gene uncertain. Germline lookup yields CDR1 LGHDT and CDR2 YNNKEL (reference sequence). The CDR3 is 15 amino acids. V was cut by 1 base and J by 2 bases, with 11 bases left in between. The CDR3 nucleotides are TGTGCCAGCAGCCAAGGAGGAGAACCCAACTATGGCTACACCTTC. Its protein product is CASSQGGEPNYGYTF.

V is TRBV12-3 or TRBV12-4 and J is TRBJ1-1, with TRBD1 as a possible D gene (6 bases). Trimming cost V 6 bases and J 0 bases, with 17 bases left between them. The length of the CDR3 is 16 residues. The CDR3, as DNA: TGTGCCAGCAGGAAATGGACAGTAATCCTGAACACTGAAGCTTTCTTT. It codes for CASRKWTVILNTEAFF.

This clonotype was seen many times. The chain has TRBV29-1 and TRBJ1-1; 10 bases map to TRBD1. Germline V gene lookup returns CDR1 SQVTM and CDR2 ANQGSEA. The CDR3 has 15 amino acids. The V and J ends lost 6 bases and 3 bases, in that order; junction bases with no gene match: 10. Written as DNA, the CDR3 is TGCAGCGTGTCCGGGGACAGGGGACCAGACACTGAAGCTTTCTTT. Its translation: CSVSGDRGPDTEAFF.

Many counts were recorded for this clonotype. This chain joins TRBV20-1 and TRBJ2-3; 8 positions agree with TRBD2. CDR1 is DFQATT, CDR2 SNEGSKA, per germline (reference sequence). J gave up 1 base and V 5 bases, and 2 bases lay outside the gene matches. The CDR3 is 13 residues long. CDR3 region: CSASTSGTDTQYF. CDR3 nucleotide sequence: TGCAGTGCTTCGACTAGCGGCACAGATACGCAGTATTTT.

This clonotype was counted a few times. This chain uses TRBV6-2 or TRBV6-3 with TRBJ1-5; D ambiguous. Trimming took 6 bases from V and 0 from J, leaving 9 bases between them. Germline CDR1 and CDR2: MNHEY and SVGEGT. This CDR3 contains 14 residues. DNA for the CDR3: TGTGCCAGCAGCCGGGGTCGTAGCAATCAGCCCCAGCATTTT. This codes for CASSRGRSNQPQHF.

This clonotype has at least ten counts. The rearrangement links TRBV12-3 or TRBV12-4 to TRBJ2-2; a weak D match, TRBD1 (6 bases). Trimming pared 7 bases from V and 1 base from J, leaving 16 bases between. The CDR3 contains 16 residues. CDR3 sequence (DNA): TGTGCCAGCACCCACGCCCTAGGGGGGAACACCGGGGAGCTGTTTTTT. Amino acid sequence: CASTHALGGNTGELFF.

This clonotype showed up many times. The chain is built from TRBV5-4 and TRBJ1-6; tentatively, D is TRBD1 (5 bases). The CDR3 loop spans 15 amino acids. Trimming shortened V by 0 bases and J by 7 bases, and 11 bases separated the two germline ends. Per germline, CDR1 SGHNT and CDR2 YYREEE (reference sequence). This CDR3 is CASSLEGTNNSPLHF. The CDR3 DNA is TGTGCCAGCAGCTTGGAGGGGACCAACAATTCACCCCTCCACTTT.

This clonotype was seen ten or more times. V gene TRBV18 combines with J gene TRBJ2-5; D call uncertain. This CDR3 is built from 11 residues. CDR1 and CDR2 from the germline V gene are KGHSH and LQKENI. With 5 bases removed from V and 0 bases from J, the gap between germline ends came to 1 base. The DNA for the CDR3 is TGTGCCAGCTCAAACCAAGAGACCCAGTACTTC. This translates into CASSNQETQYF.

This clonotype appeared a few times. CDR3 bases: TGTGCCAGCAGCCAAGTGGACAGGGGGCGTTACGAGCAGTACTTC. Its protein is CASSQVDRGRYEQYF. The rearrangement links TRBV3-1 to TRBJ2-7; 11 nucleotides agree with TRBD1. CDR3 size: 15 residues. The junction had 3 bases not matched to a gene; V was cut back by 1 base and J by 4 bases. Germline V gene sequence: CDR1 LGHDT, CDR2 YNNKEL (reference sequence).

This clonotype was picked up many times. V usage is TRBV29-1 and J usage is TRBJ1-4, with 9 positions matching TRBD1. The ends lost 7 bases at V and 8 bases at J; junction bases unmatched: 11. The CDR3 covers 14 residues. Germline V CDR1 and CDR2: SQVTM, ANQGSEA. The CDR3 DNA is TGCAGCGCTCTCACCCGGACAGGGGTGGAAAAACTGTTTTTT. It translates to CSALTRTGVEKLFF.